This TCR beta chain was captured by sequencing in a study of cytomegalovirus exposure and HLA in healthy donors. CDR1 MDHEN and CDR2 SYDVKM come from the germline V gene. The CDR3 has 16 residues. After removal of 2 bases from V and 5 bases from J, the junction contained 11 bases not matched to a gene. The primer mix had 60 Vbeta and 13 Jbeta primers. The assay was immunoSEQ multiplex PCR, and TCRdb's table has in-frame clones only and misses some. The sample spans over 25,000 clones; the ten largest clones claim roughly 0.7%. The sequenced material came from PBMCs. This TCR was recovered from a man aged 25 to 40 in good health and CMV-seronegative. The chain is built from TRBV28 and TRBJ1-2; 7 bases agree with TRBD1. The CDR3 is CASSLRVTGAVYGYTF. For the CDR3, the DNA is TGTGCCAGCAGTTTAAGGGTTACAGGGGCCGTTTATGGCTACACCTTC.